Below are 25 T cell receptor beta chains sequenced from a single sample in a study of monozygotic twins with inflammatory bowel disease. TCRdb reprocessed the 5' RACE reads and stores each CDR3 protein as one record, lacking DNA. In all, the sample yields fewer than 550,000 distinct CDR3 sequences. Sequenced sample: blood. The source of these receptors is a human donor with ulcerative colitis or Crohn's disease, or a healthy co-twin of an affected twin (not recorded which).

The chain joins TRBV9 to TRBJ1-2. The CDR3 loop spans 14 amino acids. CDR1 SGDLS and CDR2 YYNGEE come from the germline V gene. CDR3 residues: CASSSGRTNYGYTF.

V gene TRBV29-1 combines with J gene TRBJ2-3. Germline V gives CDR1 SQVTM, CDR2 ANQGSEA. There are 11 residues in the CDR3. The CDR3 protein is CSVVGTDTQYF.

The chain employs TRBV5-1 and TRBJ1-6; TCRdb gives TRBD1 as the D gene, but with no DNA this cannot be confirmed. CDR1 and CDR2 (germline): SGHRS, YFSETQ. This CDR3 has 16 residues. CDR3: CASSFLSTGQNSPLHF.

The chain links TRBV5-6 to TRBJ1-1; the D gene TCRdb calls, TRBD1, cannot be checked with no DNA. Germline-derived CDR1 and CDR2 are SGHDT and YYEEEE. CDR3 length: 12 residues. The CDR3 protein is CASSLSGGKAFF.

CDR3 protein: CASSVSGGRDEQFF. The rearrangement uses TRBV12-3 or TRBV12-4 and TRBJ2-1; checking the TCRdb D call of TRBD1 is not possible without DNA. The CDR3 runs 14 residues.

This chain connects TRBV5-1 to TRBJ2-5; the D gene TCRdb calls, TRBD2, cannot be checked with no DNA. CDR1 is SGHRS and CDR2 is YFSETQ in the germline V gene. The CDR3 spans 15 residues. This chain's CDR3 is CASSMELAGGETQYF. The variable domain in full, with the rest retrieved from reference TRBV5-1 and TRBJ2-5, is KAGVTQTPRYLIKTRGQQVTLSCSPISGHRSVSWYQQTPGQGLQFLFEYFSETQRNKGNFPGRFSGRQFSNSRSEMNVSTLELGDSALYLCASSMELAGGETQYFGPGTRLLVL.

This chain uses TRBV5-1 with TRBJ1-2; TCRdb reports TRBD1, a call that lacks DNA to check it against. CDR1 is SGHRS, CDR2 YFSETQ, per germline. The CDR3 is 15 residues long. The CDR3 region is CASSWGPGSDYGYTF.

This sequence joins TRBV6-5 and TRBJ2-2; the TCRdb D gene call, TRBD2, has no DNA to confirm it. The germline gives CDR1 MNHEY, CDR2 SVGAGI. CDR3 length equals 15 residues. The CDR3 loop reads CASSYSNLATGELFF.

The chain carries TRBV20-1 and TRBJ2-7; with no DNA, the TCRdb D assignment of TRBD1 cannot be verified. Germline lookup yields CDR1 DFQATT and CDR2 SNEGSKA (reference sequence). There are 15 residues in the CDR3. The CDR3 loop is CSAKPLGAGAYEQYF.

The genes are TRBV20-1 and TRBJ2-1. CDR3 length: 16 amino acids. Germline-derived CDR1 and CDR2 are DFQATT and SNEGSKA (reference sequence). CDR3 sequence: CSARDPLAADYNEQFF.

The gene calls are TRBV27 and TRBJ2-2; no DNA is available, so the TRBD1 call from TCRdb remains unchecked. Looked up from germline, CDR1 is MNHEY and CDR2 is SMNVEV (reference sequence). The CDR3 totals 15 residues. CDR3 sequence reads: CASSSDSANTGELFF.

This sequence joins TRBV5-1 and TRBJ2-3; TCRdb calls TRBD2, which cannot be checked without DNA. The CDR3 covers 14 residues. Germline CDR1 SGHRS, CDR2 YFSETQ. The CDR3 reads CASNKRERSDTQYF.

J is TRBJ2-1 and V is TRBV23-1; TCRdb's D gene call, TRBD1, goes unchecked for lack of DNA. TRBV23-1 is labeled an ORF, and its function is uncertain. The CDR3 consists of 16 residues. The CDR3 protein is CASSPIQGLAYNEQFF.

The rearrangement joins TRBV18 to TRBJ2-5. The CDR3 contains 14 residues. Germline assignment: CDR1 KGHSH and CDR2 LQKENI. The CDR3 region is CASSPQGIQETQYF.

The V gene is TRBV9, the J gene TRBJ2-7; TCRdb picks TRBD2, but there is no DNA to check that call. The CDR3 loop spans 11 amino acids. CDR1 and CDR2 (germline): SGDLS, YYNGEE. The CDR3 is CASSGRAGQYF.

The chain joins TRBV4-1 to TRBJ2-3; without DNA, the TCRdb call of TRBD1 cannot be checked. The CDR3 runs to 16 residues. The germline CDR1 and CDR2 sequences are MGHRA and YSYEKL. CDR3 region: CASSQRDRVFADTQYF.

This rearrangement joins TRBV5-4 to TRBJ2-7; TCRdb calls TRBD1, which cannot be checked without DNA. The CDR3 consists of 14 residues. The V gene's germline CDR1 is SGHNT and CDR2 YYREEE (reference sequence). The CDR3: CASSFRDRDQEQYF.

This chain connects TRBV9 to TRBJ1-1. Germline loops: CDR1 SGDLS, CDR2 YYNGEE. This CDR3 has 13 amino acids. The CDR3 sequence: CASSPGVSAEAFF.

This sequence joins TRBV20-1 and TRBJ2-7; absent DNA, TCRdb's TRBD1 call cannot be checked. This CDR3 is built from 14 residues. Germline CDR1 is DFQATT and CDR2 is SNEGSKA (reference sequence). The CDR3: CSARSPTRGDEQYF.

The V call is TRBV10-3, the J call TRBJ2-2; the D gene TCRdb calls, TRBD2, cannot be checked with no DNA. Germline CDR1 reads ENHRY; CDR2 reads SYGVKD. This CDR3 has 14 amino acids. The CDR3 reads CAAARGQNTGELFF.

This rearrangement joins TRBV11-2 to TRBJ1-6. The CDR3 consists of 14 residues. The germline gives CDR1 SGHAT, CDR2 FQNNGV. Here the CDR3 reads CASSLGGLRSPLHF.

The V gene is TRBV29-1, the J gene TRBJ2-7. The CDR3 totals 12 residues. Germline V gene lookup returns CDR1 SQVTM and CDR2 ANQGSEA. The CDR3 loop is CSVVGNSYEQYF.

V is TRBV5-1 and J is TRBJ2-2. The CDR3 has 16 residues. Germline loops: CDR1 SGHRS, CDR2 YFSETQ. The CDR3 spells CASSLGRDLGTGELFF.

This chain's CDR3 is CASSIAGDTTYEQYF. The chain recombines TRBV19 with TRBJ2-7; TCRdb picks TRBD1, but there is no DNA to check that call. This CDR3 spans 15 amino acids. Germline V gene lookup returns CDR1 LNHDA and CDR2 SQIVND (reference sequence).

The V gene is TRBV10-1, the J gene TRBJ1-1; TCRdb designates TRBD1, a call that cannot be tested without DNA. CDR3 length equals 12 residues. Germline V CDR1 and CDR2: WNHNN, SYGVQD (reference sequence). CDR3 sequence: CASSDPRGLAFF.